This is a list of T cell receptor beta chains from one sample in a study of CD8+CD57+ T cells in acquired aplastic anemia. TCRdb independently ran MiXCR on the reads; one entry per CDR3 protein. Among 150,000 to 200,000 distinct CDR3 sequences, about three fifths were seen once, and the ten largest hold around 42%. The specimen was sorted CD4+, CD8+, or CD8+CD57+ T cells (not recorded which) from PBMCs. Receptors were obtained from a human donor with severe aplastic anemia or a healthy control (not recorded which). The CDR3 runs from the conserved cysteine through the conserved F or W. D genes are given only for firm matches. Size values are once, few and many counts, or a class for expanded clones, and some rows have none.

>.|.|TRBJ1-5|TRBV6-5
TGTGCCAGCAGTTACGGTGGACCGGGTCAGCCCCAGCATTTT
CASSYGGPGQPQHF
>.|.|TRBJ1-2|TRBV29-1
TGCAGCGCTCCTACCGGGGACTATGGCTACACCTTC
CSAPTGDYGYTF
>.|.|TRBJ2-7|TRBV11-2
TGTGCCAGCAGCTTCCAGACAGGCTCCTACGAGCAGTACTTC
CASSFQTGSYEQYF
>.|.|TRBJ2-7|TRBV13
TGTGCCAGCAGCGAAGGTCAGTTGGGGGACCACTCCTACGAGCAGTACTTC
CASSEGQLGDHSYEQYF
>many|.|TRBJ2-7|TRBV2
TGTGCCAGCGGAACCGGGGACTCCTACGAGCAGTACTTC
CASGTGDSYEQYF
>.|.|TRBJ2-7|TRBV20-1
TGCAGTGCCGGAGTACACGAGCAGTACTTC
CSAGVHEQYF
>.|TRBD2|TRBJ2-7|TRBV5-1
TGCGCCAGCGGCACCGGGACTAGCACGTACGAGCAGTACTTC
CASGTGTSTYEQYF
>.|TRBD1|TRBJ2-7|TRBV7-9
TGTGCCAGCACCTGGACAGGGGTGACCTACGAGCAGTACTTC
CASTWTGVTYEQYF
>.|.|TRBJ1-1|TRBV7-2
TGTGCCAGCAGGGATGAGCCTAACCCTAGGCGGGGAGCTTTCTTT
CASRDEPNPRRGAFF
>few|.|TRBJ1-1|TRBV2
TGTGCCAGCAAAGCGGAGTACACTGAAGCTTTCTTT
CASKAEYTEAFF
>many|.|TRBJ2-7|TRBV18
TGTGCCAGCTCACCAGGGGGCGCGTCCTACGAGCAGTACTTC
CASSPGGASYEQYF
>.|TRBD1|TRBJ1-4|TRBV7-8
TGTGCCAGCAGCCAGGGGGCAACTAATGAAAAACTGTTTTTT
CASSQGATNEKLFF
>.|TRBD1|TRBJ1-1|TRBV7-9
TGTGCCAGCAGCCGTGGACAGGGAGAGATCGGCACTGAAGCTTTCTTT
CASSRGQGEIGTEAFF
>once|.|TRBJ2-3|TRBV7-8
TGTGCCAGCAGTGACTCGGCAGGTGACACAGATACGCAGTATTTT
CASSDSAGDTDTQYF
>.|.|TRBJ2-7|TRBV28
TGTGCCAGCAGTTCTCTACTCAGGGTGACAAGGGTCCACGAGCAGTACTTC
CASSSLLRVTRVHEQYF
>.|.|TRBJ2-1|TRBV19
TGTGCCAGTAGTATAGGACTACACAATGAGCAGTTCTTC
CASSIGLHNEQFF
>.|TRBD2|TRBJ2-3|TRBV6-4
TGTGCCAGCAGCGCTCTAGCGGGAGGGCCCACAGATACGCAGTATTTT
CASSALAGGPTDTQYF
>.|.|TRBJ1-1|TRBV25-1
TGTGCCACCCGGGAGGGGGGCGGTCGGAGTACTGAAGCTTTCTTT
CATREGGGRSTEAFF
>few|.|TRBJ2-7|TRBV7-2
TGTGCCTTGTCCGAGCAGTACTTC
CALSEQYF
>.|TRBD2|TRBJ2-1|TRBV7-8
TGTGCCAGCAGCTCGATAGGTAGGACTAGCGGTAATGAGCAGTTCTTC
CASSSIGRTSGNEQFF
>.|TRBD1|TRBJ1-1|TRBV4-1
TGCGCCAGCAGCCAAGACGTACAGGGGGTATTGGGCACTGAAGCCTTCTTT
CASSQDVQGVLGTEAFF
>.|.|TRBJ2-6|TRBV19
TGTGCCAGGAGGATGGGGACTGGGGCCAACGTCCTGACTTTC
CARRMGTGANVLTF
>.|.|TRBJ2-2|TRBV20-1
TGCAGTGCTAGTAGGGGGGCCGGGGAGCTGTTTTTT
CSASRGAGELFF
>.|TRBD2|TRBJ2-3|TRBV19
TGTGCCAGTAGGGGACTAGCGGGGGGGCCTAGCACAGATACGCAGTATTTT
CASRGLAGGPSTDTQYF
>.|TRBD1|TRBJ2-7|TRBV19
TGTGCCAGTAGTCCGACAGGGGGCGAGGACTTC
CASSPTGGEDF
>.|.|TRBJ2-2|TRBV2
TGTGCCAGCAGTGAAACCGGGACACCCACCGGGGAGCTGTTTTTT
CASSETGTPTGELFF
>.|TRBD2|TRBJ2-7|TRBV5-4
TGTGCCAGCAGCTTAGCGGTTACTAGCGGGACCCCTAACGAGCAGTACTTC
CASSLAVTSGTPNEQYF
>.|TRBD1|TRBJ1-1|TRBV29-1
TGCAGCGTCGAGACAGGGATCGCTGAAGCTTTCTTT
CSVETGIAEAFF
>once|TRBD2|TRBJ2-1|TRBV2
TGTGCCAGCAGTGAAGGGACGCGGGGGGAAGAGCAGTTCTTC
CASSEGTRGEEQFF
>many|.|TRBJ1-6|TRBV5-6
TGTGCCAGCGGCCCTCGGGACATCTGGGATTCACCCCTCCACTTT
CASGPRDIWDSPLHF
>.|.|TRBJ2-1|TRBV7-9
TGTGCCATCAGCTTTATCAATGAGCAGTTCTTC
CAISFINEQFF
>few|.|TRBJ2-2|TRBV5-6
TGTGCCAGCTGTGTCGCAGGGGTCACCGGGGAGCTGTTTTTT
CASCVAGVTGELFF
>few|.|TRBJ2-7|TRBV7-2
TGTGCCAGCAGCCCAGTGACCGTTGGGTCGCAGTACTTC
CASSPVTVGSQYF
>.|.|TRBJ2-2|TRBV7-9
TGTGCCAGCAGCCCCCCCCCACAGATGGAGACCGGGGAGCTGTTTTTT
CASSPPPQMETGELFF
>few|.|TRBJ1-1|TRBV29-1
TGCAGCGTTAGGAAAATGAACACTGAAGCTTTCTTT
CSVRKMNTEAFF
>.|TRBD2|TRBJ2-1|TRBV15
TGTGCCACCAGCAGAGATGGGAGCGGGGTCAATGAGCAGTTCTTC
CATSRDGSGVNEQFF
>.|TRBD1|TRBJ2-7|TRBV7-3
TGTGCCAGCAGCTTATCTCCGGGACAGGGCTTAACGGAGCAGTACTTC
CASSLSPGQGLTEQYF
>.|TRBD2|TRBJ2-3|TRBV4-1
TGCGCCAGCAGCCAGAGCGGGGGGGCCGCAGATACGCAGTATTTT
CASSQSGGAADTQYF
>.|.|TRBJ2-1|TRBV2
TGTGCCAGCAGTGAAGCCTACATGGTCGATGAGCAGTTCTTC
CASSEAYMVDEQFF
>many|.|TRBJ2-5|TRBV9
TGTGCCAGCAGCGAACAGGGTCCCGCGGAGACCCAGTACTTC
CASSEQGPAETQYF
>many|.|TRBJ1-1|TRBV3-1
TGTGCCAGCAGCCAAAATCCCAGGACAGCCAACACTGAAGCTTTCTTT
CASSQNPRTANTEAFF
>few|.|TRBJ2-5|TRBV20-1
TGCAGTGCGACAGCGGACCAAGAGACCCAGTACTTC
CSATADQETQYF
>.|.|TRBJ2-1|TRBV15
TGTGCCACCAGCTCCCGTCTTGGTGCAAGCTCCTACAATGAGCAGTTCTTC
CATSSRLGASSYNEQFF
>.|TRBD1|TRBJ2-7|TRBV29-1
TGCAGCGTTGACGGGCAGGGGGCGAGCGAGCAGTACTTC
CSVDGQGASEQYF
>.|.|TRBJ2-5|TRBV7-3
TGTGCCAGCAGCTTAGGCGGGCAGCCCCAAGAGACCCAGTACTTC
CASSLGGQPQETQYF
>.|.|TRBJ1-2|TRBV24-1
TGTGCCACCAGTGAGGGGAGGGAGAACTATGGCTACACCTTC
CATSEGRENYGYTF
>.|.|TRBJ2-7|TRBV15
TGTGCCACCAGCAGCAGACAGAGGACCTACGAGCAGTACTTC
CATSSRQRTYEQYF
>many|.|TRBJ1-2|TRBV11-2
TGTGCCAGCAGCTTAGATTTGGGCGGTGGAGGCTATGGCTACACCTTC
CASSLDLGGGGYGYTF
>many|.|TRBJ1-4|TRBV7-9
TGTGCCAGCAGCCCACCCGACTGGCTCTCGGAGGGAAAACTGTTTTTT
CASSPPDWLSEGKLFF
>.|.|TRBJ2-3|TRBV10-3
TGTGCCATCAGTGAGTCGATGAGGAATACGCAGTATTTT
CAISESMRNTQYF